Shown below are 4 T cell receptor beta chains from a single sample sequenced in a study of cytomegalovirus exposure and HLA in healthy donors. The study ran its PCR with 60 Vbeta and 13 Jbeta primers. Generated by immunoSEQ multiplex PCR, the TCRdb table keeps only in-frame clones and is missing some. The profile shows 200,000 or so clones, 84% of them singletons. The sample taken for sequencing was PBMCs. All receptors come from a boy aged 5-17 years in good health and CMV-seronegative.

This chain uses TRBV14 with TRBJ1-3; D is undetermined. The CDR3 length is 14 residues. The V end lost 2 bases, the J end lost 1 base, and 6 bases lay between the germline ends. Germline V gene sequence: CDR1 SGHDN, CDR2 FVKESK. CDR3: CASSQRLSGNTIYF. The DNA for the CDR3 is TGTGCCAGCAGCCAACGTCTTTCTGGAAACACCATATATTTT.

The chain is built from TRBV6-1 and TRBJ1-4; D gene unclear. The CDR3 runs to 12 residues. Per the germline V gene, CDR1 is MNHNS and CDR2 is SASEGT. The germline V and J ends were trimmed by 6 bases and 7 bases, with 9 bases remaining between them. The CDR3 sequence: CASSVRGEKLFF. The CDR3 nucleotides read TGTGCCAGCAGCGTACGAGGTGAAAAACTGTTTTTT.

V is TRBV2 and J is TRBJ2-5; 7 bases are a match to TRBD1. This CDR3 is built from 15 residues. CDR1 SNHLY and CDR2 FYNNEI come from the germline V gene. J lost 4 bases, V lost 7 bases, and 12 bases had no gene match. DNA of the CDR3: TGTGCCAGCAAGACAGGAAGGGGGCTTGGAGAGACCCAGTACTTC. Translating it yields CASKTGRGLGETQYF.

The chain joins TRBV5-1 to TRBJ1-1; D possibly corresponds to TRBD1 (6 bases). The CDR3 runs to 13 residues. The V gene's germline CDR1 is SGHRS and CDR2 YFSETQ. The germline V and J ends were trimmed by 0 bases and 4 bases, with 7 bases remaining between them. CDR3 sequence reads: CASSLEGGTEAFF. The CDR3 coding sequence is TGCGCCAGCAGCTTGGAAGGGGGCACTGAAGCTTTCTTT.